Each of the 17 T cell receptor beta chains below was sequenced from the same sample in a study of shared clonotypes between healthy human individuals. Some clones are missing from TCRdb's copy, which holds only in-frame ones; the method was immunoSEQ multiplex PCR. The sample yields 950,000 to 1,300,000 clones, around 76% seen once. The sequenced material came from memory CD4+ T cells sorted from blood. Specified subset: CD45RA-negative fraction. These receptors were obtained from a man aged 18 to 35 in good health.

This sequence joins TRBV30 and TRBJ1-1, with 9 bases lining up with TRBD1. CDR1 and CDR2 from the germline V gene are GTSNPN and SVGIG (reference sequence). This CDR3 region has 14 residues. Trimming at V came to 2 bases and at J to 6 bases, leaving 7 bases not matched to a gene. The CDR3 DNA reads TGTGCCTGGAGTCTCGGGGGACAGGGTCCTGAAGCTTTCTTT. This codes for CAWSLGGQGPEAFF.

The genes are TRBV5-4 and TRBJ2-2; 14 bases align to TRBD2. From germline, CDR1 is SGHNT and CDR2 YYREEE (reference sequence). The CDR3 extends over 18 amino acids. Trimming cost V 0 bases and J 5 bases; bases outside gene matches: 6. The CDR3, as DNA: TGTGCCAGCAGCTTGGGGGGACTAGCGGGAGTGGGGACCGGGGAGCTGTTTTTT. Amino acids: CASSLGGLAGVGTGELFF.

This clone was found a few times. The chain carries TRBV19 and TRBJ1-1; D is perhaps TRBD1 (5 bases). The germline gives CDR1 LNHDA, CDR2 SQIVND (reference sequence). The CDR3 loop spans 14 amino acids. The germline V and J ends were trimmed by 6 bases and 4 bases, with 15 bases remaining between them. The CDR3 here is CASSPGTARTEAFF. CDR3 sequence (DNA): TGTGCCAGTAGCCCCGGGACGGCGCGCACTGAAGCTTTCTTT.

The chain recombines TRBV18 with TRBJ1-1; D ambiguous. The CDR3 extends over 13 amino acids. Trimming took off 1 base at V and 10 bases at J, with 13 bases between the two ends. Germline V CDR1 and CDR2: KGHSH, LQKENI. Here the CDR3 DNA reads TGTGCCAGCTCACCACTGGGCCGGGAGGCAGCTTTCTTT. Protein sequence: CASSPLGREAAFF.

The rearrangement links TRBV2 to TRBJ2-1, with D tentatively TRBD2 (7 bases). Germline loops: CDR1 SNHLY, CDR2 FYNNEI. Trimming removed 6 bases from V and 6 bases from J, with 15 bases in between. This CDR3 is 14 amino acids long. As DNA, the CDR3 is TGTGCCAGCAGGGAGGGGGGGGCCCTCAATGAGCAGTTCTTC. Protein product: CASREGGALNEQFF.

This chain connects TRBV6-9 to TRBJ2-2; a possible D gene is TRBD2 (6 bases). V lost 7 bases and J lost 2, with 32 bases in between. CDR3 length: 21 amino acids. CDR1 and CDR2 (germline): MNHGY, SVAAGI. The CDR3 loop reads CASNPEALGGGLRENTGELFF. The CDR3, as DNA: TGTGCCAGCAATCCTGAGGCCCTCGGGGGAGGCCTACGGGAAAACACCGGGGAGCTGTTTTTT.

The V call is TRBV18, the J call TRBJ2-4; 10 bases are shared with TRBD1. CDR1 KGHSH and CDR2 LQKENI come from the germline V gene. The CDR3 contains 15 residues. The trim removed 3 bases at V and 5 bases at J, leaving 4 bases unmatched. The DNA of the CDR3 is TGTGCCAGCTCACCTCTAGGGACAGGGGAAAACATTCAGTACTTC. Encoded protein: CASSPLGTGENIQYF.

This clone was seen a single time. The chain employs TRBV5-1 and TRBJ2-4, with 9 bases identical to TRBD1. The CDR3 spans 16 residues. The germline V gene encodes CDR1 SGHRS and CDR2 YFSETQ. The ends lost 6 bases at V and 0 bases at J; junction bases unmatched: 7. CDR3: CASTLGGQGAKNIQYF. CDR3 in DNA: TGCGCCAGCACCCTTGGGGGACAGGGAGCCAAAAACATTCAGTACTTC.

The chain is built from TRBV5-1 and TRBJ2-7, with TRBD1 identical over 7 bases. Germline V CDR1 and CDR2: SGHRS, YFSETQ. The CDR3 runs 17 residues. The V gene end was trimmed by 1 base and the J gene end by 0 bases; junction bases not matched to a gene: 10. In DNA form, the CDR3 reads TGCGCCAGCAGCTTGACTAAGACAGGGTCTCGCTCCTACGAGCAGTACTTC. It is translated as CASSLTKTGSRSYEQYF.

This chain links TRBV2 with TRBJ2-1; TRBD1 agrees at 7 bases. The germline V gene encodes CDR1 SNHLY and CDR2 FYNNEI. CDR3 size: 16 residues. V was pared by 5 bases and J by 0 bases, with 7 bases of the junction left unmatched. CDR3 nucleotide sequence: TGTGCCAGCAGTAGCAGGGGGTCGAGCTCCTACAATGAGCAGTTCTTC. Amino acids: CASSSRGSSSYNEQFF.

The chain recombines TRBV19 with TRBJ1-5; 7 bases are shared with TRBD1. The V gene's germline CDR1 is LNHDA and CDR2 SQIVND (reference sequence). V was clipped by 3 bases and J by 3 bases; unmatched bases: 8. The CDR3 has 16 amino acids. The DNA for the CDR3 is TGTGCCAGTAGTATCCCAATGACAGGGTCCAATCAGCCCCAGCATTTT. It yields the protein CASSIPMTGSNQPQHF.

Details on this clone: Other DNA sequences in this sample translate to the same CDR3. The V call is TRBV7-2, the J call TRBJ2-3; the match to TRBD2 covers 8 bases. Trimming cost V 5 bases and J 3 bases; bases outside gene matches: 4. This CDR3 spans 14 amino acids. Germline V gene data show CDR1 as SGHTA and CDR2 as FQGNSA. As DNA, the CDR3 is TGTGCCAGCAGCCCCGGACTAGCAACAGATACGCAGTATTTT. As protein: CASSPGLATDTQYF.

This chain joins TRBV2 and TRBJ1-3; D gene uncertain. This CDR3 contains 14 residues. V was cut by 6 bases and J by 0 bases, with 9 bases left in between. Per the germline V gene, CDR1 is SNHLY and CDR2 is FYNNEI. CDR3 sequence: CASRAEFSGNTIYF. The CDR3 DNA reads TGTGCCAGCAGAGCGGAGTTCTCTGGAAACACCATATATTTT. Full variable domain (rest looked up from reference TRBV2 and TRBJ1-3): EPEVTQTPSHQVTQMGQEVILRCVPISNHLYFYWYRQILGQKVEFLVSFYNNEISEKSEIFDDQFSVERPDGSNFTLKIRSTKLEDSAMYFCASRAEFSGNTIYFGEGSWLTVV.

The chain carries TRBV5-1 and TRBJ2-6; 10 positions agree with TRBD1. This CDR3 region has 18 residues. J was trimmed by 0 bases and V by 2 bases; bases with no gene match: 5. Germline assignment: CDR1 SGHRS and CDR2 YFSETQ. CDR3 region: CASSFRWTGGSGANVLTF. CDR3 coding DNA: TGCGCCAGCAGCTTTAGATGGACAGGGGGCTCTGGGGCCAACGTCCTGACTTTC.

The chain links TRBV20-1 to TRBJ2-5; 12 bases align to TRBD2. This CDR3 region has 11 residues. The germline gives CDR1 DFQATT, CDR2 SNEGSKA (reference sequence). J lost 12 bases, V lost 2 bases, and 1 base had no gene match. This chain's CDR3 is CSARLAGGEYF. DNA of the CDR3: TGCAGTGCTAGACTAGCGGGGGGGGAGTACTTC.

The rearrangement links TRBV30 to TRBJ2-7; a possible D gene is TRBD1 (6 bases). V shed 0 bases and J shed 6 bases, with 15 bases lying between them. CDR1 GTSNPN and CDR2 SVGIG come from the germline V gene (reference sequence). The CDR3 is 14 amino acids. CDR3: CAWSVPQGKVEQYF. Written as DNA, the CDR3 is TGTGCCTGGAGTGTACCACAGGGAAAGGTCGAGCAGTACTTC.

This clone appeared once. The chain carries TRBV28 and TRBJ2-2, with 9 bases lining up with TRBD1. The CDR3 length is 15 residues. Germline assignment: CDR1 MDHEN and CDR2 SYDVKM. After removal of 3 bases from V and 7 bases from J, the junction contained 6 bases not matched to a gene. The CDR3 region has the DNA TGTGCCAGCAGTTTTGGGGACAGGGACGGCGGGGAGCTGTTTTTT. It yields the protein CASSFGDRDGGELFF.